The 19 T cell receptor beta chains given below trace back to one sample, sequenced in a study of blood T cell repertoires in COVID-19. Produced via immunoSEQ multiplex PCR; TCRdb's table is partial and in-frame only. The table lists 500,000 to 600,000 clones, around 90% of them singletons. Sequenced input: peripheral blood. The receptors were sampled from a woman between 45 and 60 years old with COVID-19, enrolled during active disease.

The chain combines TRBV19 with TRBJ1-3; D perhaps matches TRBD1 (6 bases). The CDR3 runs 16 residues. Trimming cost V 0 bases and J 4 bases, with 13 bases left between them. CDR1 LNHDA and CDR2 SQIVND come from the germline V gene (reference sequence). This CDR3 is CASSIEGTGLGNTIYF. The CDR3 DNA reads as TGTGCCAGTAGTATAGAAGGAACAGGGTTGGGAAACACCATATATTTT.

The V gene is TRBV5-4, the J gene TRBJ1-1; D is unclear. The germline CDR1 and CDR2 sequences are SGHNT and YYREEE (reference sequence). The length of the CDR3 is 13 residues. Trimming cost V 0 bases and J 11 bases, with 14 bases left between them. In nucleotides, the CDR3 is TGTGCCAGCAGCTTGGAAGCCGGAGTCGGCGCTTTCTTT. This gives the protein CASSLEAGVGAFF.

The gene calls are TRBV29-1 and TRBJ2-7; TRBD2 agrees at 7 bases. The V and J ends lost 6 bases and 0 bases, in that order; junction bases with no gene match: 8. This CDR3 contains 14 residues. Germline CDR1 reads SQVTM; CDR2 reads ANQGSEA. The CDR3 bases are TGCAGCGTCGCACCGGGAGGCAGCTCCTACGAGCAGTACTTC. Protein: CSVAPGGSSYEQYF.

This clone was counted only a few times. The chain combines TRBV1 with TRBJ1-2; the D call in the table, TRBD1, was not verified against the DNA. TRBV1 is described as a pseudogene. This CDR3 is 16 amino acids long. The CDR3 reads CTSSQEEDRENYGYTF. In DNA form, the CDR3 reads TGCACCAGCAGCCAAGAAGAGGACAGGGAAAACTATGGCTACACCTTC.

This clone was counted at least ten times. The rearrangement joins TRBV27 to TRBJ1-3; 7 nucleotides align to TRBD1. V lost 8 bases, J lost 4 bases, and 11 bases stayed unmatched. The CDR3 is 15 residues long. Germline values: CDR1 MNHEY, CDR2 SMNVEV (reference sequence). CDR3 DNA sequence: TGTGCCAGCGGCTCAACAGGGGTCTCCGGAAACACCATATATTTT. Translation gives CASGSTGVSGNTIYF.

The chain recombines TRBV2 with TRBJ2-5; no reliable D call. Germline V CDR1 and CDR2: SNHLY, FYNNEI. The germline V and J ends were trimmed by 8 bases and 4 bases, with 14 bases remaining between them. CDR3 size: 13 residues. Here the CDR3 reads CASSPVYGETQYF. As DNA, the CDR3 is TGTGCCAGCTCGCCGGTTTACGGAGAGACCCAGTACTTC.

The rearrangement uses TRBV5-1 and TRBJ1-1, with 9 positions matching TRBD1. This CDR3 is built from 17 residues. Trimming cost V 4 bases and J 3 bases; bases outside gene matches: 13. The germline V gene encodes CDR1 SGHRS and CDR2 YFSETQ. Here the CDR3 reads CASSKYSGGQGHTEAFF. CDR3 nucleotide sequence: TGCGCCAGCAGCAAATACTCTGGAGGACAGGGGCACACTGAAGCTTTCTTT.

The CDR3 sequence is CASSLGGERDAFF. The CDR3 coding sequence is TGTGCCAGCAGCTTAGGGGGCGAGCGGGACGCTTTCTTT. The gene calls are TRBV28 and TRBJ1-1; 7 bases map to TRBD1. The germline CDR1 and CDR2 sequences are MDHEN and SYDVKM. The V gene end was trimmed by 6 bases and the J gene end by 11 bases; junction bases not matched to a gene: 12. The CDR3 is 13 residues long. The whole variable domain, remainder taken from reference TRBV28 and TRBJ1-1, is DVKVTQSSRYLVKRTGEKVFLECVQDMDHENMFWYRQDPGLGLRLIYFSYDVKMKEKGDIPEGYSVSREKKERFSLILESASTNQTSMYLCASSLGGERDAFFGQGTRLTVV.

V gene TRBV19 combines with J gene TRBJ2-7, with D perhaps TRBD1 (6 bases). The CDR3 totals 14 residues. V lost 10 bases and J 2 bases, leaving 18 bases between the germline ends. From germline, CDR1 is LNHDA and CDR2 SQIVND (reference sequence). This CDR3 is CATAGTYTAYEQYF. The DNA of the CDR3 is TGTGCCACTGCCGGGACATACACCGCCTACGAGCAGTACTTC.

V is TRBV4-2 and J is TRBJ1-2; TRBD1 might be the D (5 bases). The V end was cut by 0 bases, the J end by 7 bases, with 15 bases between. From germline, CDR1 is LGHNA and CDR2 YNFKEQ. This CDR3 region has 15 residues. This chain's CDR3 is CASSQDQGAGGGYTF. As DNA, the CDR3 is TGTGCCAGCAGCCAAGATCAAGGGGCCGGGGGTGGCTACACCTTC.

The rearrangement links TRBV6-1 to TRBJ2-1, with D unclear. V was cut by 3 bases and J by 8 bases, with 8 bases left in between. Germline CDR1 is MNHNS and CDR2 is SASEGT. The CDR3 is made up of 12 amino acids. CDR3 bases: TGTGCCAGCAGTGATATAACGGATGAGCAGTTCTTC. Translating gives CASSDITDEQFF.

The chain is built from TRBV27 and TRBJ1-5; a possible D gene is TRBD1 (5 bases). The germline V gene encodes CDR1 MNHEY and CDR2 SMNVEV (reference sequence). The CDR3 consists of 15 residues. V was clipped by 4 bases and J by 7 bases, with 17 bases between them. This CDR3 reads CASSSRGGSGQPQHF. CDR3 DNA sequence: TGTGCCAGCAGTTCCCGCGGGGGGTCCGGGCAGCCCCAGCATTTT.

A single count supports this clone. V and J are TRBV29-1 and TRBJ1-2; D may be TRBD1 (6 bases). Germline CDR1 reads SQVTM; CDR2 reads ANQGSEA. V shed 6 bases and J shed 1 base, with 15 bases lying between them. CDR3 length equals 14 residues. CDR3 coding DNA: TGCAGCGTGGCTGAGGGACACCATAACTATGGCTACACCTTC. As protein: CSVAEGHHNYGYTF.

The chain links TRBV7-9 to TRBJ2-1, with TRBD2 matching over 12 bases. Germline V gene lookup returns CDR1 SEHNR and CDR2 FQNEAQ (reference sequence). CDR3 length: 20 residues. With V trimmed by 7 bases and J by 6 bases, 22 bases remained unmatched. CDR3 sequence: CASTATSGGPSNETFNEQFF. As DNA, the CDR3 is TGTGCCAGCACCGCGACTAGCGGGGGCCCCTCGAACGAGACCTTCAATGAGCAGTTCTTC.

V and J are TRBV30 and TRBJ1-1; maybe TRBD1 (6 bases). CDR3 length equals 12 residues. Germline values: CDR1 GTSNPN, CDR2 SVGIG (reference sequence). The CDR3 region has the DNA TGTCAGGGGCCCCACTCGGCCGTGGGGGCTTTCTTT. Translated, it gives CQGPHSAVGAFF. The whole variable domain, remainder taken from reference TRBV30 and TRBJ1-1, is SQTIHQWPATLVQPVGSPLSLECTVEGTSNPNLYWYRQAAGRGLQLLFYSVGIGQISSEVPQNLSASRPQDRQFILSSKKLLLSDSGFYLCQGPHSAVGAFFGQGTRLTVV.

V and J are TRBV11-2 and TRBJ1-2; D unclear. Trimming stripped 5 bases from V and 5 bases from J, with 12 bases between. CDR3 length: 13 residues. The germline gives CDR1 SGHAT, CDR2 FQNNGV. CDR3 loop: CASSPAPGYGYTF. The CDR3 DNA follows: TGTGCCAGCAGCCCAGCCCCGGGGTATGGCTACACCTTC.

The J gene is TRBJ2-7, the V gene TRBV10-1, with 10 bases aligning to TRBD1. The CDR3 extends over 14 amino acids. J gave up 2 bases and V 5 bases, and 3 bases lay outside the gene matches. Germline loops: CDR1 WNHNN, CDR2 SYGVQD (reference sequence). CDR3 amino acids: CASSHGTGAYEQYF. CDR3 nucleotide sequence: TGCGCCAGCAGTCACGGGACAGGGGCCTACGAGCAGTACTTC.

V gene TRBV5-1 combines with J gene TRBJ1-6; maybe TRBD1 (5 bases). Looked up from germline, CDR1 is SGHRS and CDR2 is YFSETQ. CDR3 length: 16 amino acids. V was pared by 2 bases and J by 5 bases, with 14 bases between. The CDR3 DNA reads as TGCGCCAGCAGCTTCGGCAGGGAGGGGCATAATTCACCCCTCCACTTT. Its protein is CASSFGREGHNSPLHF.

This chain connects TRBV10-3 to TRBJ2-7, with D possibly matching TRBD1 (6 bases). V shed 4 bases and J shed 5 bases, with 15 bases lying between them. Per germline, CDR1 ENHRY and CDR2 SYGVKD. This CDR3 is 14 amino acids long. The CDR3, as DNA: TGTGCCATCAGTGCTGTGACAGGACTGGACGAGCAGTACTTC. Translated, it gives CAISAVTGLDEQYF.